This TCR beta chain was obtained from a study of CD8 T cells in ankylosing spondylitis. This clonotype was counted only a few times. Antigen specificity is unknown. Study outcomes and limitations: One TCR beta motif, made up of under ten highly homologous variants, appeared characteristic of ankylosing spondylitis blood. Researchers reportedly found disease-linked clones significantly enriched in matched ankylosing spondylitis synovial fluid.

Each CDR3 protein gets one entry after TCRdb re-called the 5' RACE reads with MiXCR. Of tens of thousands of distinct CDR3 sequences in the sample, about 8.1% were seen once. The CDR3 sequence is 14 residues long. CDR1 and CDR2 (germline): SGHKS, YYEKEE (reference sequence). V gave up 0 bases and J gave up 3 bases, with 7 bases separating them. Sequencing was done on a sample of blood, either unsorted or a sorted T cell fraction (not recorded which). The receptor was derived from a male donor with ankylosing spondylitis. The rearrangement uses TRBV5-5 and TRBJ2-1, with D uncertain. The CDR3 sequence: CASSLADGYNEQFF. DNA for the CDR3: TGTGCCAGCAGCTTGGCCGACGGCTACAATGAGCAGTTCTTC.